This T cell receptor (beta chain) derives from a study of blood T cells in healthy people across ages (dated by TCRdb to 2014 to 2015). Notes on the research overall: Template switching captured roughly one uniquely barcoded TCR beta cDNA molecule per two T cells in model experiments. The study measured age-related changes in TCR beta repertoire diversity using deep sequencing normalized with unique cDNA molecular identifiers. The donors were split into four age groups: young (average around 15 years), middle-aged (39), aged (more than 60) and long-lived (approximately 80). To avoid experimental bias, donors of different ages were randomly spread across the sequencing lanes. For two donors (one aged 18 to 30 and one aged 80 or older), the study analyzed two additional independent replicas of 1 million unique cDNA reads from the same blood draw. Broad study findings and their caveats: Compared with the aged group, the long-lived group had more naive CD4+ T cells, fewer expanded clones and increased TCR diversity, a pattern suggesting age selection. Conclusive comparison of naive and antigen-experienced compartments was prevented by the profiling of bulk unsorted PBMCs. Donor CMV infection status was unknown, potentially confounding age-related changes in expanded clonotypes. There was a strong correlation between observed TCR beta diversity and the percentage of naive T cells measured by flow cytometry. Estimates of total diversity based on one million sequenced T cells were considered lower bounds and underestimates. Observed TCR beta diversity per million T cells fell roughly linearly with age, and a significant reduction was already apparent by age around 36.

V and J lose 0 bases and 14 bases, and a span of 18 bases separates them. From its cysteine to its phenylalanine, the CDR3 spans 14 amino acids. The retained sequence is limited to the CDR3, 42 bases, with the frame set at the first base. The germline V gene (reference sequence) provides CDR1 SEHNR and CDR2 FQNEAQ. As for this clonotype: There is no known antigen for this receptor. Within one base of it there is no much larger clone, and no base qualities were kept.

Systemically healthy Caucasian individuals from Russia, some 36 in total and aged roughly 6 to 90 years, were included as donors. Approximately 9.7 milliliters of peripheral blood were drawn from each donor into EDTA-treated Vacutainer tubes. Ficoll-Paque density-gradient centrifugation was used to isolate PBMCs, with at least 6.5 million per sample. Total RNA, at least 6 micrograms per sample, was extracted from PBMCs with Trizol reagent. Naive CD45RAhigh/CD27high T cell percentages were measured by flow cytometry on a PBMC aliquot from every donor. Libraries came from 5' RACE. TCRdb shows the sequencer as Illumina HiSeq 2500. The second PCR ran for about 7 to 11 cycles and used a J-beta primer mix along with a sample-barcoded 5' primer. Each TCR beta cDNA molecule received a unique molecular identifier from a template-switch 5' adaptor carrying 12 random nucleotides. Each sample yielded at least 3 million CDR3-containing paired-end reads. The Mint cDNA synthesis kit, primed by a TRBC-specific oligonucleotide, was used to synthesize first-strand cDNA from all RNA. Following uracil-DNA glycosylase treatment, a first 18-cycle PCR with universal primers M1SS and BC2_uni_R was performed on all cDNA. In the source study's methods: For normalization, 1 million high-quality reads, each with a distinct molecular identifier, were randomly selected from each sample. Instead of being binned into consensus sequences, reads that shared molecular identifiers were thrown out. MiTCR, run with a Q25 quality threshold and the strictest error-elimination algorithm, handled CDR3 identification, clonotype clustering and error correction. A nonparametric unseen species model with Euler transformation was used to estimate a lower bound on total TCR beta diversity. TCRdb trimmed public reads at Q25 via fastp, called clones via MiXCR and kept in-frame beta chains. CDR3 protein duplicates are merged, each entry listing the most common genes and DNA. TCRdb's processing, not the authors' own work, is the source of the V and J calls. Here the sample has 700,000 to 900,000 distinct CDR3 sequences; approximately 55% occur a single time. The ten largest clonotypes hold about 42% of the sample.

The TCR sequence derives from a man of 80 years or more in good health. This chain joins TRBV7-9 to TRBJ2-3, with no D gene named confidently. The sample was blood. The CDR3 region has the sequence CASSLASPVGYAYF. The nucleotide sequence reads as follows: TGTGCCAGCAGCTTAGCGTCCCCGGTCGGATACGCGTATTTT.